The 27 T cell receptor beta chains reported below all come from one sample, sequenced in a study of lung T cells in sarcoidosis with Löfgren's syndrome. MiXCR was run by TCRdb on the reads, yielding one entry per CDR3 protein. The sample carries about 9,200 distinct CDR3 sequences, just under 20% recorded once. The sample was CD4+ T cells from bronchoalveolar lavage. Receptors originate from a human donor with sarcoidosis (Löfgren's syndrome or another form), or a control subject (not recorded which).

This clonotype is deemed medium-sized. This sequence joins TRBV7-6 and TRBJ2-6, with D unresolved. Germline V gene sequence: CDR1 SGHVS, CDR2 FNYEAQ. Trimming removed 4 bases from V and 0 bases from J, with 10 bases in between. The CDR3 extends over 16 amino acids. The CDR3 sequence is CASSSAFGSGANVLTF. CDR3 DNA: TGTGCCAGCAGCTCGGCGTTCGGCTCTGGGGCCAACGTCCTGACTTTC.

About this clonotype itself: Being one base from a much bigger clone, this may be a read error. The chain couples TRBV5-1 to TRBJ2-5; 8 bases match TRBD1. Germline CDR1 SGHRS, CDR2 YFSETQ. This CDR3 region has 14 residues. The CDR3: CAGSFQGAEETQYF. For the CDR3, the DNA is TGCGCCGGCAGCTTTCAGGGGGCTGAAGAGACCCAGTACTTC.

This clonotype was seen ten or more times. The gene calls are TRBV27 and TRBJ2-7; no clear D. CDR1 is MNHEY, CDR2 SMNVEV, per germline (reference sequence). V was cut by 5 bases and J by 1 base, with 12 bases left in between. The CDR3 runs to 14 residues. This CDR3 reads CASSPQTLSYEQYF. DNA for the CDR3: TGTGCCAGCAGTCCACAGACCTTATCCTACGAGCAGTACTTC.

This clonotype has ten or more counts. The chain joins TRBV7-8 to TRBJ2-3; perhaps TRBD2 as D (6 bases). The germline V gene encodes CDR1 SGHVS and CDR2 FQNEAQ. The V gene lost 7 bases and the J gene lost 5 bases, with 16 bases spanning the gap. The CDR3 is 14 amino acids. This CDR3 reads CASTSQWGEDTQYF. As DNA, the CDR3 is TGTGCCAGCACCAGTCAGTGGGGGGAAGATACGCAGTATTTT.

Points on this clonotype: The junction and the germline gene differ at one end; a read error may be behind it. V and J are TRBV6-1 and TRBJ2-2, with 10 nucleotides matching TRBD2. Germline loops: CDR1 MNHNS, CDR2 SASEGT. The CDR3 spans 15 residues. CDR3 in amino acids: CATQLAGLSTGEPFF. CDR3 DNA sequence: TGTGCCACCCAACTAGCGGGACTGAGCACCGGGGAGCCGTTTTTT.

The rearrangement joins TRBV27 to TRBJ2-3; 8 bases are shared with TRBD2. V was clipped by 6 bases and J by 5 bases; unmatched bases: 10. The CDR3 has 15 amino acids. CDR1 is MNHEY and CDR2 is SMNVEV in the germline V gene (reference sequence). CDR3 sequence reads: CASRASGGRIDTQYF. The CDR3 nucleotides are TGTGCCAGCAGGGCCAGCGGGGGCCGCATAGATACGCAGTATTTT.

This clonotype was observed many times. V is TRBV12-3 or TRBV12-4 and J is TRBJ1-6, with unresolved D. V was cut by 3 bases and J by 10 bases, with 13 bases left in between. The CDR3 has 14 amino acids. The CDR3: CASSFGRDGSPLHF. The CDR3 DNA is TGTGCCAGCAGTTTCGGTCGGGATGGATCACCCCTCCACTTT.

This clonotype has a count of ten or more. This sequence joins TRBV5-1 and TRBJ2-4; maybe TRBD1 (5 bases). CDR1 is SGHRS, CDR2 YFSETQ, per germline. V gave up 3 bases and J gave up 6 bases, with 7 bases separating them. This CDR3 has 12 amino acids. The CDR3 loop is CASSSQGNIQYF. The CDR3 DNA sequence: TGCGCCAGCAGCTCTCAGGGAAACATTCAGTACTTC.

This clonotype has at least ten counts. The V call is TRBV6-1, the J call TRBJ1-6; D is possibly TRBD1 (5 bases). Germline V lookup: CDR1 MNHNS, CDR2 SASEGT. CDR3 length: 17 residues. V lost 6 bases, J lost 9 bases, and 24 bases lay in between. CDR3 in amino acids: CASSRGGGGTQSSPLHF. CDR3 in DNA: TGTGCCAGCAGCCGAGGCGGTGGGGGGACCCAGTCTTCACCCCTCCACTTT.

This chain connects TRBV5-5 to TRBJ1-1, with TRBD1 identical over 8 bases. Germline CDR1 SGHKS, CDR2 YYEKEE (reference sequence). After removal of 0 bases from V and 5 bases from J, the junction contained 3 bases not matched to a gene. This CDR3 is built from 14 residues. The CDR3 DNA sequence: TGTGCCAGCAGCTTGGAACAGGGGGTGACTGAAGCTTTCTTT. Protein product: CASSLEQGVTEAFF.

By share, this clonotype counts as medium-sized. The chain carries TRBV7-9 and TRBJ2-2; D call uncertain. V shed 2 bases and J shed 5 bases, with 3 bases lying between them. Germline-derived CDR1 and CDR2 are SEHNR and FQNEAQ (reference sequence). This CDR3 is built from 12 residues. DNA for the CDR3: TGTGCCAGCAGCTTAATGACCGGGGAGCTGTTTTTT. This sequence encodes CASSLMTGELFF. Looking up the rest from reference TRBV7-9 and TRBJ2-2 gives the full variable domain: DTGVSQNPRHKITKRGQNVTFRCDPISEHNRLYWYRQTLGQGPEFLTYFQNEAQLEKSRLLSDRFSAERPKGSFSTLEIQRTEQGDSAMYLCASSLMTGELFFGEGSRLTVL.

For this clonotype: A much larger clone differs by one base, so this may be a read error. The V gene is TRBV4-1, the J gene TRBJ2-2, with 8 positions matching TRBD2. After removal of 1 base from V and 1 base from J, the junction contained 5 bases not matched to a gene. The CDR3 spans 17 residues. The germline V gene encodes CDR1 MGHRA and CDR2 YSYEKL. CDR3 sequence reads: CASSQASSGLNTGELFF. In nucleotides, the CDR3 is TGCGCCAGCAGCCAAGCATCTAGCGGGCTGAACACCGGGGAGCTGTTTTTT.

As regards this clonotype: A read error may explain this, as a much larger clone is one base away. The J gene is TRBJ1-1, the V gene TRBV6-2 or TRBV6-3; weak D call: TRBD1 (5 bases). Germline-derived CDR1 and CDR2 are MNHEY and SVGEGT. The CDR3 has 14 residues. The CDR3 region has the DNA TGCGCCAGCAGTGCCCAGGGACTGTGCACTGAAGCTTTCTTT. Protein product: CASSAQGLCTEAFF.

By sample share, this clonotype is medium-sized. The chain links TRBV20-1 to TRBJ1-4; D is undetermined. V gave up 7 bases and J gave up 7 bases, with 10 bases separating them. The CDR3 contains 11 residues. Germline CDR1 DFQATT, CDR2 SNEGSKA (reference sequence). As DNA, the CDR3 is TGCAGTGGGACTCTAGGTGAAAAACTGTTTTTT. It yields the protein CSGTLGEKLFF.

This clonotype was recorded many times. The CDR3 loop is CASKGHLPAEAFF. The CDR3 DNA reads TGTGCCAGCAAGGGACACCTTCCGGCTGAAGCTTTCTTT. The chain uses TRBV28 and TRBJ1-1; weak D call: TRBD1 (6 bases). The V gene's germline CDR1 is MDHEN and CDR2 SYDVKM. V was shortened by 7 bases and J by 6 bases, with 15 bases between the two germline ends. The CDR3 is 13 amino acids.

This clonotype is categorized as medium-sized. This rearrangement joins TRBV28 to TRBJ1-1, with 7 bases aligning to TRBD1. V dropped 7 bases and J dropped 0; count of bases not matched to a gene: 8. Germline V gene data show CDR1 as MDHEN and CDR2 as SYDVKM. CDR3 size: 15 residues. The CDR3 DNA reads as TGTGCCAGCAACCGACCAGGGGGGTTGAACACTGAAGCTTTCTTT. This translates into CASNRPGGLNTEAFF.

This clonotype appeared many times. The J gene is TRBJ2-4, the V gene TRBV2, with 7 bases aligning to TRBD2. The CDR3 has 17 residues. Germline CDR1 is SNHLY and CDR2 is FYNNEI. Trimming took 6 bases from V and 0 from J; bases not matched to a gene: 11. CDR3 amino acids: CASSPFLGGLAKNIQYF. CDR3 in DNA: TGTGCCAGCAGCCCCTTTTTGGGAGGGCTAGCCAAAAACATTCAGTACTTC.

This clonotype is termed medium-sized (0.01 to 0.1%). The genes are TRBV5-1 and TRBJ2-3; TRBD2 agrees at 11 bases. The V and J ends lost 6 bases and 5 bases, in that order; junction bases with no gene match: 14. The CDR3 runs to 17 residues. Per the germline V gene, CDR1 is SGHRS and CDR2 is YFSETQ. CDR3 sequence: CASTPTVLAGGGDTQYF. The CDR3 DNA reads TGCGCCAGCACCCCGACGGTGCTAGCGGGAGGAGGAGATACGCAGTATTTT.

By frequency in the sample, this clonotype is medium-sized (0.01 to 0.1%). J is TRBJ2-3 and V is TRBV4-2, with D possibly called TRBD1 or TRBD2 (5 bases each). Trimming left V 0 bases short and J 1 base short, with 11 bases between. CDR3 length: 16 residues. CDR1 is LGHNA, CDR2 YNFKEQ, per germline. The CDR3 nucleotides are TGTGCCAGCAGCCAAGATGGTAGGGGAGGCACAGATACGCAGTATTTT. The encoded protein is CASSQDGRGGTDTQYF.

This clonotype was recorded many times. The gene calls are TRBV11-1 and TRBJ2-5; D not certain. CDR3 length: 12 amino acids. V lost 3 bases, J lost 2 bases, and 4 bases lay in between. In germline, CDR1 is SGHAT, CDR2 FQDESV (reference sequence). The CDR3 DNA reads TGTGCCAGCAGCTTTCGACAAGAGACCCAGTACTTC. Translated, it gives CASSFRQETQYF.

The chain's CDR3 is CASSQSDPKGETQYF. The CDR3 bases are TGCGCCAGCAGCCAATCGGACCCTAAGGGGGAGACCCAGTACTTC. J is TRBJ2-5 and V is TRBV4-1, with D maybe TRBD1 (5 bases). The CDR3 is 15 residues long. CDR1 and CDR2 (germline): MGHRA, YSYEKL. V was clipped by 2 bases and J by 5 bases, with 15 bases between them.

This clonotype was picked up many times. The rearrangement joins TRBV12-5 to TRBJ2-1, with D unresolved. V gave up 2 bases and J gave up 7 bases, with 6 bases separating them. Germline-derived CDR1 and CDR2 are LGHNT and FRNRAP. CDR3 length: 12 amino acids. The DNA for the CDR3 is TGTGCTAGTGGTTTGCACGATAATGAGCAGTTCTTC. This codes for CASGLHDNEQFF.

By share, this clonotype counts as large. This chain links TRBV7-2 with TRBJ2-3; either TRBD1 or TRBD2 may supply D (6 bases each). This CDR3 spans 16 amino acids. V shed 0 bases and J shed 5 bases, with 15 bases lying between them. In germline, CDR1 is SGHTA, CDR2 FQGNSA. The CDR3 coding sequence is TGTGCCAGCAGCTTAGCGGGGGGCCGAAGATTAGATACGCAGTATTTT. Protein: CASSLAGGRRLDTQYF.

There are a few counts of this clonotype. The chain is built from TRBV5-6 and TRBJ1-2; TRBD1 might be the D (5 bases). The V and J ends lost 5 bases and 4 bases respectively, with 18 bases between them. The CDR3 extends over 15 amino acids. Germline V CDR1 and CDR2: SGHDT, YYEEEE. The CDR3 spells CASRTPRDGSYGYTF. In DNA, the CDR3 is TGTGCCAGCAGGACCCCCAGGGACGGATCCTATGGCTACACCTTC.

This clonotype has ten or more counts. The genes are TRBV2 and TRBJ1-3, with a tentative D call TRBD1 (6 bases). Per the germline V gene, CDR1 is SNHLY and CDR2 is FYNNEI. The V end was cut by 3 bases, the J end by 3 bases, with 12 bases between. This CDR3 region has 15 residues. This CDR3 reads CASSDRGRLGNTIYF. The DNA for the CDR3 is TGTGCCAGCAGTGACCGGGGGCGTCTTGGAAACACCATATATTTT.

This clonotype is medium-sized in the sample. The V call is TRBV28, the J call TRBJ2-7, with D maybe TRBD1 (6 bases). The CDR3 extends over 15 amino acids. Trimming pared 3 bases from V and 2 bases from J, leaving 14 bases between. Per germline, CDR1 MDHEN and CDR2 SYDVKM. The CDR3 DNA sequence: TGTGCCAGCAGTTTTGGCGAACAGGGAGCCTACGAGCAGTACTTC. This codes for CASSFGEQGAYEQYF.

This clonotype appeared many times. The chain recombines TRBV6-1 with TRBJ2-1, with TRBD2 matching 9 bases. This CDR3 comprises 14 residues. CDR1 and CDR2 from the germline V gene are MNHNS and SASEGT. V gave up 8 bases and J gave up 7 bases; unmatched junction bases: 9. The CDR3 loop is CASPKERGENEQFF. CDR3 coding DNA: TGTGCCAGCCCCAAGGAGCGGGGGGAAAATGAGCAGTTCTTC.